The rows below give T cell receptor beta chains drawn from one sample of a study of beta chain features in type 1 diabetes. Generated by immunoSEQ multiplex PCR, the TCRdb table keeps only in-frame clones and is missing some. Of some 150,000 clones in the sample, less than 8.5% are singletons; the top ten hold about 1.3%. Source material: central memory CD4+ T cells from blood. Receptors originate from a woman under 40 in good health. Each CDR3 is given with its conserved first and last residue. Each record gives: V gene, J gene, D gene, clone size, CDR3 DNA, CDR3 protein. The D gene is left open where the match is weak. Size tells how often a clone was seen (once, few, many) or the class of an expanded clone, and some rows leave it out.

v_call: TRBV7-2; j_call: TRBJ2-5; d_call: -; clone_size: few; cdr3_nt: TGTGCCAGCAGCTTACGCCAGGGAGAGACCCAGTACTTC; cdr3_aa: CASSLRQGETQYF
v_call: TRBV6-1; j_call: TRBJ2-5; d_call: TRBD2; clone_size: few; cdr3_nt: TGTGCCAGCTCCTCTAGCGGCCTCCAAGAGACCCAGTACTTC; cdr3_aa: CASSSSGLQETQYF
v_call: TRBV19; j_call: TRBJ1-2; d_call: -; clone_size: -; cdr3_nt: TGTGCCAGTAGTATAACGTGGGGCGCGAACTATGGCTACACCTTC; cdr3_aa: CASSITWGANYGYTF
v_call: TRBV28; j_call: TRBJ2-6; d_call: -; clone_size: many; cdr3_nt: TGTGCCAGCTTCAGGGGTCGGTCTGGGGCCAACGTCCTGACTTTC; cdr3_aa: CASFRGRSGANVLTF
v_call: TRBV4-3; j_call: TRBJ2-7; d_call: -; clone_size: few; cdr3_nt: TGCGCCAGCAGCCAAGGATCGGAGGGTCGGTACGAGCAGTACTTC; cdr3_aa: CASSQGSEGRYEQYF
v_call: TRBV4-1; j_call: TRBJ2-5; d_call: -; clone_size: -; cdr3_nt: TGCGCCAGCAGCCAAGAAGAGCGAAACAGGGTAGGGGAGACCCAGTACTTC; cdr3_aa: CASSQEERNRVGETQYF
v_call: TRBV18; j_call: TRBJ1-5; d_call: TRBD1; clone_size: few; cdr3_nt: TGTGCCAGCTCAGCAAGACAGGGGATCAATCAGCCCCAGCATTTT; cdr3_aa: CASSARQGINQPQHF
v_call: TRBV7-9; j_call: TRBJ1-1; d_call: -; clone_size: few; cdr3_nt: TGTGCCAGCAGCTTAGTTAGCAGAGAAGCTTTCTTT; cdr3_aa: CASSLVSREAFF
v_call: TRBV29-1; j_call: TRBJ1-1; d_call: TRBD1; clone_size: -; cdr3_nt: TGCAGCGTTGAGGGGGATCGGACAGGGGAGAGCACTGAAGCTTTCTTT; cdr3_aa: CSVEGDRTGESTEAFF
v_call: TRBV7-2; j_call: TRBJ2-7; d_call: TRBD2; clone_size: many; cdr3_nt: TGTGCCAGCAGCGTGGGGCTAGCGGGAGGGGAGCAGTACTTC; cdr3_aa: CASSVGLAGGEQYF
v_call: TRBV2; j_call: TRBJ2-7; d_call: -; clone_size: -; cdr3_nt: TGTGCCAGCAGTGTTACCTACGAGCAGTACTTC; cdr3_aa: CASSVTYEQYF
v_call: TRBV7-2; j_call: TRBJ1-1; d_call: TRBD1; clone_size: few; cdr3_nt: TGTGCCAGCAGCCGACAGGGGCGCAGTAACACTGAAGCTTTCTTT; cdr3_aa: CASSRQGRSNTEAFF
v_call: TRBV19; j_call: TRBJ2-1; d_call: TRBD2; clone_size: -; cdr3_nt: TGTGCCAGTAGTATAGGGCCCCCGGCTAGCGGGTCCTACAATGAGCAGTTCTTC; cdr3_aa: CASSIGPPASGSYNEQFF
v_call: TRBV21-1; j_call: TRBJ1-1; d_call: -; clone_size: few; cdr3_nt: TGTGCCAGCAGCGCCGAACTCACAGGGGGCGTCACTGAAGCTTTCTTT; cdr3_aa: CASSAELTGGVTEAFF
v_call: TRBV19; j_call: TRBJ1-5; d_call: TRBD1; clone_size: few; cdr3_nt: TGTGCCAGCTTACAGGGGTATAGCAATCAGCCCCAGCATTTT; cdr3_aa: CASLQGYSNQPQHF
v_call: TRBV15; j_call: TRBJ1-5; d_call: -; clone_size: few; cdr3_nt: TGTGCCACCAGCAGAGATAGCGGGGGCAATCAGCCCCAGCATTTT; cdr3_aa: CATSRDSGGNQPQHF
v_call: TRBV5-4; j_call: TRBJ2-1; d_call: TRBD2; clone_size: -; cdr3_nt: TGTGCCAGCAGCTTGGGGACTAGCTACAATGAGCAGTTCTTC; cdr3_aa: CASSLGTSYNEQFF
v_call: TRBV7-9; j_call: TRBJ1-1; d_call: -; clone_size: -; cdr3_nt: TGTGCCAGCAGCTTTGGGCAGGGGTGGGGCACTGAAGCTTTCTTT; cdr3_aa: CASSFGQGWGTEAFF
v_call: TRBV2; j_call: TRBJ1-4; d_call: -; clone_size: few; cdr3_nt: TGTGCCAGCAGTGGGACGGGGAGAGCAACTAATGAAAAACTGTTTTTT; cdr3_aa: CASSGTGRATNEKLFF
v_call: TRBV5-4; j_call: TRBJ2-7; d_call: -; clone_size: few; cdr3_nt: TGTGCCAGCAGCTCCCGCTACGAGCAGTACTTC; cdr3_aa: CASSSRYEQYF
v_call: TRBV6-1; j_call: TRBJ2-5; d_call: TRBD1; clone_size: -; cdr3_nt: TGTGCCAGCAGGACAGGGGGCATGGAGACCCAGTACTTC; cdr3_aa: CASRTGGMETQYF
v_call: TRBV18; j_call: TRBJ2-1; d_call: TRBD2; clone_size: few; cdr3_nt: TGTGCCAGCTCACAAGGGACTAGCGGGAGTAGTGAGCAGTTCTTC; cdr3_aa: CASSQGTSGSSEQFF
v_call: TRBV7-2; j_call: TRBJ2-7; d_call: TRBD2; clone_size: few; cdr3_nt: TGTGCCAGCAGCTTAGGGGGGACTAGCGGGAGGGCCGGAGAGCAGTACTTC; cdr3_aa: CASSLGGTSGRAGEQYF
v_call: TRBV29-1; j_call: TRBJ2-7; d_call: TRBD2; clone_size: few; cdr3_nt: TGCAGCGTTGTGACTAGCGGGAGGGGGTACGAGCAGTACTTC; cdr3_aa: CSVVTSGRGYEQYF
v_call: TRBV27; j_call: TRBJ1-2; d_call: TRBD1; clone_size: -; cdr3_nt: TGTGCCAGCAGTCCCGAGTTAAGGACAGGCTATGGCTACACCTTC; cdr3_aa: CASSPELRTGYGYTF
v_call: TRBV25-1; j_call: TRBJ2-4; d_call: TRBD2; clone_size: -; cdr3_nt: TGTGCCAGCAGTGAAAGGTCGGTGGGAGGGATAGCCAAAAACATTCAGTACTTC; cdr3_aa: CASSERSVGGIAKNIQYF
v_call: TRBV19; j_call: TRBJ2-3; d_call: -; clone_size: few; cdr3_nt: TGTGCCAGTAGTCTCGCAATGTGGGCTCCCACAGATACGCAGTATTTT; cdr3_aa: CASSLAMWAPTDTQYF
v_call: TRBV7-9; j_call: TRBJ2-5; d_call: -; clone_size: -; cdr3_nt: TGTGCCAGCAGCCGGGCACGGGGGACTGTGGGGACCCAGTACTTC; cdr3_aa: CASSRARGTVGTQYF
v_call: TRBV5-6; j_call: TRBJ1-2; d_call: -; clone_size: few; cdr3_nt: TGTGCCAGCAGCGCCGACACCTATGGCTACACCTTC; cdr3_aa: CASSADTYGYTF
v_call: TRBV5-6; j_call: TRBJ1-1; d_call: -; clone_size: -; cdr3_nt: TGTGCCAGCAGCCGAGCCGCCGTGGACACTGAAGCTTTCTTT; cdr3_aa: CASSRAAVDTEAFF
v_call: TRBV4-3; j_call: TRBJ1-3; d_call: TRBD1; clone_size: many; cdr3_nt: TGCGCCAGCAGCCCGGACAGGCCCCGATCGGGAAACACCATATATTTT; cdr3_aa: CASSPDRPRSGNTIYF
v_call: TRBV4-3; j_call: TRBJ1-1; d_call: TRBD1; clone_size: many; cdr3_nt: TGCGCCAGCAGCCAAGATCCCCAGGGGGCCAACACTGAAGCTTTCTTT; cdr3_aa: CASSQDPQGANTEAFF
v_call: TRBV30; j_call: TRBJ2-7; d_call: -; clone_size: -; cdr3_nt: TGTGCCTGGAGTACTTGGCCATTTAAAGGGCCGGGGGAGCAGTACTTC; cdr3_aa: CAWSTWPFKGPGEQYF
v_call: TRBV29-1; j_call: TRBJ2-1; d_call: TRBD2; clone_size: few; cdr3_nt: TGCAGCGTGCAAACTAGCGGGAGTGGGTCCTACAATGAGCAGTTCTTC; cdr3_aa: CSVQTSGSGSYNEQFF
v_call: TRBV9; j_call: TRBJ1-4; d_call: TRBD1; clone_size: -; cdr3_nt: TGTGCCAGCAGCGTCGGTCAGGGGGTAGAGGGAAAACTGTTTTTT; cdr3_aa: CASSVGQGVEGKLFF
v_call: TRBV27; j_call: TRBJ2-1; d_call: TRBD1; clone_size: -; cdr3_nt: TGTGCCAGCAGTTTTAGGGTAAAGGACAGGGCGAGTGAGCAGTTCTTC; cdr3_aa: CASSFRVKDRASEQFF
v_call: TRBV7-3; j_call: TRBJ2-1; d_call: -; clone_size: -; cdr3_nt: TGTGCCAGCAGCTTATCGCGGTCTAATGAGCAGTTCTTC; cdr3_aa: CASSLSRSNEQFF